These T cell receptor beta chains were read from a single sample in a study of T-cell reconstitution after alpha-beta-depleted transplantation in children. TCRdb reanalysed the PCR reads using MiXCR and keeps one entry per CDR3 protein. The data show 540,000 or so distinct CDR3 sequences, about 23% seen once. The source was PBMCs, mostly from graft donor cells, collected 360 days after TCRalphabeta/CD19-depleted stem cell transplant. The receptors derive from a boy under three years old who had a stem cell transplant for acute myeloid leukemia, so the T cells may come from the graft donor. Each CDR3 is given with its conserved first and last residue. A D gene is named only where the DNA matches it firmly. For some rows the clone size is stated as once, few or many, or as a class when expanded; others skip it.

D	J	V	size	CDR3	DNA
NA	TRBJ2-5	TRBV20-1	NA	CSASWTDQETQYF	TGCAGTGCTAGCTGGACAGACCAAGAGACCCAGTACTTC
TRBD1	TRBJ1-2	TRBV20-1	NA	CSATPTGLIYGYTF	TGCAGTGCCACCCCGACAGGGCTCATCTATGGCTACACCTTC
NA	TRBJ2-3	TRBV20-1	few	CSASIWGSRGTDTQYF	TGCAGTGCTAGTATTTGGGGTTCTAGGGGGACAGATACGCAGTATTTT
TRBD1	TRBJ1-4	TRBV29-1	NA	CSASTGTENEKLFF	TGCAGCGCTTCTACCGGGACAGAGAATGAAAAACTGTTTTTT
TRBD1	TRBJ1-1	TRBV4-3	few	CASSQDRGTGDTEAFF	TGCGCCAGCAGCCAAGATCGGGGTACAGGGGACACTGAAGCTTTCTTT
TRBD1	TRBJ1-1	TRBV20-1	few	CSARLQGRTEAFF	TGCAGTGCTAGACTACAGGGGAGAACTGAAGCTTTCTTT
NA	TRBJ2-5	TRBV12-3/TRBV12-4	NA	CASSLIGRVQETQYF	TGTGCCAGCAGTTTAATAGGGCGGGTTCAAGAGACCCAGTACTTC
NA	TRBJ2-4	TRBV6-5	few	CASSYSRGVAKNIQYF	TGTGCCAGCAGTTACTCGAGGGGGGTAGCCAAAAACATTCAGTACTTC
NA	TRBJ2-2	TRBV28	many	CASRAYQGATGELFF	TGTGCCAGCAGGGCTTACCAAGGGGCCACCGGGGAGCTGTTTTTT
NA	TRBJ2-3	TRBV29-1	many	CSVAGRITDTQYF	TGCAGCGTTGCAGGCAGAATCACAGATACGCAGTATTTT
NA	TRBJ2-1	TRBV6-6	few	CASREGARNEQFF	TGTGCCAGCAGGGAGGGGGCGCGCAATGAGCAGTTCTTC
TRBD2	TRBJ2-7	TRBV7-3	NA	CASSPGLAGGQNEQYF	TGTGCCAGCAGCCCGGGACTAGCGGGGGGGCAAAACGAGCAGTACTTC
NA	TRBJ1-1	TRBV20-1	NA	CSARGRLGTEAFF	TGCAGTGCTAGAGGCCGCCTCGGGACTGAAGCTTTCTTT
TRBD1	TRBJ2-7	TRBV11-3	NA	CASSSLYRGAYEQYF	TGTGCCAGCAGCTCACTTTACAGGGGCGCCTACGAGCAGTACTTC
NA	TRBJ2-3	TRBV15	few	CATSRDPPDTQYF	TGTGCCACCAGCAGAGATCCCCCAGATACGCAGTATTTT
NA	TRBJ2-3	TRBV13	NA	CASSHTVRDTADTQYF	TGTGCCAGCAGCCACACTGTTCGGGACACGGCAGATACGCAGTATTTT
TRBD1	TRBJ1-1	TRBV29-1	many	CSARQGSNTEAFF	TGCAGCGCCCGACAGGGTTCGAACACTGAAGCTTTCTTT
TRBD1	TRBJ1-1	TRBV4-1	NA	CASSSQTGAGTEAFF	TGCGCCAGCAGCTCACAGACAGGGGCGGGCACTGAAGCTTTCTTT
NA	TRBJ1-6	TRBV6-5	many	CASSLQGRRSPLHF	TGTGCCAGCAGTCTGCAGGGGCGTCGATCACCCCTCCACTTT
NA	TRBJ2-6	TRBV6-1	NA	CASRRRQTGANVLTF	TGTGCCAGCAGGCGAAGACAGACTGGGGCCAACGTCCTGACTTTC
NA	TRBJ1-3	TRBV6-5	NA	CASSYRQGGDTIYF	TGTGCCAGCAGTTACCGGCAGGGCGGGGACACCATATATTTT
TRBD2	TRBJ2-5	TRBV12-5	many	CASGQGGRLAGRETQYF	TGTGCTAGTGGCCAGGGGGGAAGACTAGCGGGGAGGGAGACCCAGTACTTC
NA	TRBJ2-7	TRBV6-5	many	CASRLQGNGLFEQYF	TGTGCCAGCAGATTACAGGGTAATGGCCTCTTCGAGCAGTACTTC
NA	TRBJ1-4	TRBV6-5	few	CASSSVPSAQELFF	TGTGCCAGCAGTTCCGTACCATCCGCCCAGGAACTGTTTTTT
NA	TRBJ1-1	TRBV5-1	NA	CASREGNRANTEAFF	TGCGCCAGCAGGGAGGGGAATAGAGCGAACACTGAAGCTTTCTTT
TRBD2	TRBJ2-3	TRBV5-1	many	CASSLPSGDTQYF	TGCGCCAGCAGCCTACCTAGCGGTGATACGCAGTATTTT
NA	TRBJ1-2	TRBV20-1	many	CSARGALYGYTF	TGCAGTGCTAGAGGGGCTCTCTATGGCTACACCTTC
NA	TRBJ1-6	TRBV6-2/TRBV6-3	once	CASSYLLPGASPLHF	TGTGCCAGCAGTTATCTCCTGCCAGGGGCTTCACCCCTCCACTTT
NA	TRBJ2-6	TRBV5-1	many	CASSLKPRDGAGANVLTF	TGCGCCAGCAGCTTAAAGCCCCGGGACGGGGCTGGGGCCAACGTCCTGACTTTC
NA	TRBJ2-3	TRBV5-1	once	CASSLVAMTDTQYF	TGCGCCAGCAGCTTGGTCGCCATGACGGATACGCAGTATTTT
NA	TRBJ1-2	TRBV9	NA	CASSVSLDSPSFYGYTF	TGTGCCAGCAGCGTATCTTTAGACAGCCCGAGCTTCTATGGCTACACCTTC
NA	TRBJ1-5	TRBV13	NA	CAISPGRGNQPQHF	TGTGCCATCAGCCCGGGGCGCGGCAATCAGCCCCAGCATTTT
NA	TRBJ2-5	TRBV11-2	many	CASSPGSGAYLQETQYF	TGTGCCAGCAGTCCCGGCTCGGGGGCGTACCTACAAGAGACCCAGTACTTC
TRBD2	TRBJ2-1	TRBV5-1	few	CACGREASYNEQFF	TGCGCGTGTGGTCGGGAGGCTTCCTACAATGAGCAGTTCTTC
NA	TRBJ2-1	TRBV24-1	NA	CATSDPRQTPDYNEQFF	TGTGCCACCAGTGATCCCCGTCAGACCCCGGACTACAATGAGCAGTTCTTC
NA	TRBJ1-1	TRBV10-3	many	CAISESGGSVTEAFF	TGTGCCATCAGTGAGTCGGGGGGTTCGGTAACTGAAGCTTTCTTT
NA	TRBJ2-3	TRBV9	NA	CASSVVLTDTQYF	TGTGCCAGCAGCGTCGTCCTCACAGATACGCAGTATTTT
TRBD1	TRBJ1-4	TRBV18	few	CASSPWTGVNEKLFF	TGTGCCAGCTCACCATGGACAGGGGTGAATGAAAAACTGTTTTTT
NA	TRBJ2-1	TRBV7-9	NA	CASSLRQALNEQFF	TGTGCCAGCAGCCTCCGACAGGCGCTCAATGAGCAGTTCTTC
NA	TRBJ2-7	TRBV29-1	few	CSARPGTSYEQYF	TGCAGCGCCAGACCCGGGACCAGCTACGAGCAGTACTTC
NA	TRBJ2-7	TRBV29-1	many	CSVEGGQTYEQYF	TGCAGCGTTGAGGGGGGACAAACCTACGAGCAGTACTTC
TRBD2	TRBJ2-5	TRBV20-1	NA	CSASGSGGVAETQYF	TGCAGTGCTAGTGGTAGCGGGGGGGTTGCAGAGACCCAGTACTTC
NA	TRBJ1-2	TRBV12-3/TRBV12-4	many	CASSFGAGVFF	TGTGCCAGCAGTTTCGGTGCAGGGGTATTCTTC
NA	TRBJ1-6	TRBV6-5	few	CASSYVRGRNSPLHF	TGTGCCAGCAGTTACGTTCGGGGTAGGAATTCACCCCTCCACTTT
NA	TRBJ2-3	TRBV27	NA	CASSLGSRSTDTQYF	TGTGCCAGCAGCCTGGGCAGCAGGAGCACAGATACGCAGTATTTT
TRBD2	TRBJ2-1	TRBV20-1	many	CSAVTGTSGYNEQFF	TGCAGTGCAGTCACCGGGACTAGCGGATACAATGAGCAGTTCTTC
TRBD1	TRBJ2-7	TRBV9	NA	CASSEAMTGATYEQYF	TGTGCCAGCAGCGAAGCAATGACAGGGGCGACCTACGAGCAGTACTTC
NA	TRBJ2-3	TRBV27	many	CASGGRGVGQGEDTQYF	TGTGCCAGCGGAGGGCGGGGGGTGGGACAGGGTGAAGATACGCAGTATTTT
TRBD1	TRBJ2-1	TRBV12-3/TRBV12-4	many	CASSAVTGNHNEQFF	TGTGCCAGCAGTGCCGTGACAGGGAACCACAATGAGCAGTTCTTC
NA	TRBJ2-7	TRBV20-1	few	CSARGPSYEQYF	TGCAGTGCTAGGGGTCCTTCCTACGAGCAGTACTTC
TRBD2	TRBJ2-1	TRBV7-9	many	CASSLPGTSGANNEQFF	TGTGCCAGCAGCTTACCCGGGACTAGCGGGGCCAACAATGAGCAGTTCTTC
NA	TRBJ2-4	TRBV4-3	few	CASSQDYLAKNIQYF	TGCGCCAGCAGCCAAGATTACCTAGCCAAAAACATTCAGTACTTC
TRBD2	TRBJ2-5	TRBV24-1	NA	CATSETTSGKKETQYF	TGTGCCACCAGTGAAACGACTAGCGGCAAAAAAGAGACCCAGTACTTC
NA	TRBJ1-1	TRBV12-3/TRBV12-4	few	CASSFKGALGRYTEAFF	TGTGCCAGCAGTTTTAAAGGGGCGCTGGGAAGGTACACTGAAGCTTTCTTT